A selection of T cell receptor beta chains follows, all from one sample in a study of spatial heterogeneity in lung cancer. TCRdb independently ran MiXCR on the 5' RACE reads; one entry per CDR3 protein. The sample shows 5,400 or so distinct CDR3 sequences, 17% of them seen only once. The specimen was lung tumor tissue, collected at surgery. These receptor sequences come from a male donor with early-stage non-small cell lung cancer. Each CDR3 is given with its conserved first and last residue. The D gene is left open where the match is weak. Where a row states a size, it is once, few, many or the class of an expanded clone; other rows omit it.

TGTGCCAGCAGCTTAGGACCCGAGCAGTACTTC CASSLGPEQYF TRBV7-8 - TRBJ2-7 once
TGTGCCAGCAGTTTATCCGGGACAGGGCGCCACGAGCAGTACTTC CASSLSGTGRHEQYF TRBV12-3/TRBV12-4 TRBD1 TRBJ2-7 medium-sized
TGCAGCGTACCGGAGGGGCAGGGTCAAGAGACCCAGTACTTC CSVPEGQGQETQYF TRBV29-1 - TRBJ2-5 few
TGTGCCAGCAGCGAGACAGGCGGGGGGGCCCCAGGCAATGAGCAGTTCTTC CASSETGGGAPGNEQFF TRBV7-8 TRBD2 TRBJ2-1 -
TGTGCCACCAGTGACACAGGGGTCAAGAACACCGGGGAGCTGTTTTTT CATSDTGVKNTGELFF TRBV24-1 TRBD1 TRBJ2-2 many
TGTGCCAGCAGTTCCGCTTGGACAGGGCAGGGCTACACCTTC CASSSAWTGQGYTF TRBV28 TRBD1 TRBJ1-2 few
TGTGCCAGCAGTGGCTGGACAGGGGCTCCCTCTGGGGCCAACGTCCTGACTTTC CASSGWTGAPSGANVLTF TRBV6-2/TRBV6-3 TRBD1 TRBJ2-6 -
TGTGCCAGCTCACCGGGACAGCTATATGGCTACACCTTC CASSPGQLYGYTF TRBV18 TRBD1 TRBJ1-2 medium-sized
TGTGCCAGCAGCTTTTGGACAGGACCCACGAACACTGAAGCTTTCTTT CASSFWTGPTNTEAFF TRBV7-9 TRBD1 TRBJ1-1 -
TGTGCCAGCAGTCTCGGGACAGCTACCTATGGCTACACCTTC CASSLGTATYGYTF TRBV28 TRBD1 TRBJ1-2 -
TGTGCCAGCAGCCCCCCCCTAGCGGGGGGCAAGGCCCAGTACTTC CASSPPLAGGKAQYF TRBV6-5 TRBD2 TRBJ2-5 few
TGTGCCAGCAGCTTCGGGGGTTCCGACACAGATACGCAGTATTTT CASSFGGSDTDTQYF TRBV7-9 - TRBJ2-3 medium-sized
TGCAGTTACGGAGCCGGGACTAGCGGCACAGATACGCAGTATTTT CSYGAGTSGTDTQYF TRBV20-1 TRBD2 TRBJ2-3 many
TGCGCCAGCAGGGGACTAGTCGCCTACAATGAGCAGTTCTTC CASRGLVAYNEQFF TRBV4-1 TRBD2 TRBJ2-1 -
TGTGCCAGCAGTTACGACGACTTGGGCACTGAAGCTTTCTTT CASSYDDLGTEAFF TRBV6-2/TRBV6-3 - TRBJ1-1 medium-sized
TGCAGTGTTCCCCAGCGGGGGGGCACAGATACGCAGTATTTT CSVPQRGGTDTQYF TRBV20-1 TRBD2 TRBJ2-3 many
TGTGCCAGCAGCTGGGAGAACACCGGGGAGCTGTTTTTT CASSWENTGELFF TRBV11-3 - TRBJ2-2 medium-sized
TGTGCCAGCAGCTTAGTCAGCGGGGGGGCCGGAGATACGCAGTATTTT CASSLVSGGAGDTQYF TRBV7-2 TRBD2 TRBJ2-3 medium-sized
TGTGCCAGCAGGACCCCGGGACAGCTATACGAGCAGTACTTC CASRTPGQLYEQYF TRBV6-5 TRBD1 TRBJ2-7 medium-sized
TGCGCCAGCAGCTTGGGGGACAGCCCGTTGAACACTGAAGCTTTCTTT CASSLGDSPLNTEAFF TRBV5-1 TRBD1 TRBJ1-1 -
TGTGCCAGCAGTATGACAGATAACTATGGCTACACCTTC CASSMTDNYGYTF TRBV6-6 - TRBJ1-2 medium-sized
TGCAGTGCTAGTTCCGGACAGCGAGAAAAACTGTTTTTT CSASSGQREKLFF TRBV20-1 - TRBJ1-4 medium-sized
TGTGCCAGCAGCCGAAAAGAGACCCAGTACTTC CASSRKETQYF TRBV6-6 - TRBJ2-5 -
TGTGCCAGCAGCCAAGAGCATGGTAGAACTGAAGCTTTCTTT CASSQEHGRTEAFF TRBV3-1 - TRBJ1-1 -
TGTGCCAGCAGCCAGGGACAGGGACCGAACACTGAAGCTTTCTTT CASSQGQGPNTEAFF TRBV4-2 TRBD1 TRBJ1-1 medium-sized
TGTGCCGTAGGGGTTCCCCGGAACATTCAGTACTTC CAVGVPRNIQYF TRBV5-4 - TRBJ2-4 many
TGTGCCAGCAGTATAACAGGGGGACCCTACGAGCAGTACTTC CASSITGGPYEQYF TRBV2 TRBD1 TRBJ2-7 medium-sized
TGCAGTGCTAAAGTGTACACTGAAGCTTTCTTT CSAKVYTEAFF TRBV20-1 - TRBJ1-1 medium-sized
TGTGCCAGCAGCTCGGGGACGACATCACCCCTCCACTTT CASSSGTTSPLHF TRBV7-8 - TRBJ1-6 few
TGTGCCACCAGTGACCCGACAGGGTTTCAGCCCCAGCATTTT CATSDPTGFQPQHF TRBV24-1 TRBD1 TRBJ1-5 medium-sized
TGCAGTGCCAGACGGACAGGGGATAATTCACCCCTCCACTTT CSARRTGDNSPLHF TRBV20-1 TRBD1 TRBJ1-6 medium-sized
TGTGCCAGCAGCTTCACAACAGGGAACCAAGAGACCCAGTACTTC CASSFTTGNQETQYF TRBV7-6 - TRBJ2-5 medium-sized
TGTGCCAGCAGCTTGGACTCTCTCTATGAGCAGTTCTTC CASSLDSLYEQFF TRBV5-5 - TRBJ2-1 many
TGTGCCAGCAGCCTCGGACAGGACTACGAGCAGTACTTC CASSLGQDYEQYF TRBV5-4 TRBD1 TRBJ2-7 medium-sized
TGTGCCAGCAGTTACTCATCGGATACGCAGTATTTT CASSYSSDTQYF TRBV6-5 - TRBJ2-3 -
TGTGCCAGCAGTTCCCAAGGGGGTCGCGAGCAGTACTTC CASSSQGGREQYF TRBV6-6 - TRBJ2-7 -
TGTGCCAGCAGCCAAGATGAACGAAGGAACATCTACAATGAGCAGTTCTTC CASSQDERRNIYNEQFF TRBV3-1 - TRBJ2-1 medium-sized
TGTGCCAGCAGTTACTCGAGATCCTACGAGCAGTACTTC CASSYSRSYEQYF TRBV6-5 - TRBJ2-7 many
TGTGCCAGCCAATGGGGGACAGGGGCCAATCAGCCCCAGCATTTT CASQWGTGANQPQHF TRBV28 TRBD1 TRBJ1-5 -
TGTGCCAGCTCACCAGGCGGGGGCTGGCAGCCCCAGCATTTT CASSPGGGWQPQHF TRBV18 - TRBJ1-5 medium-sized
TGTGCCAGCAGAGTTACGAAACAGGGGCATTCACCCCTCCACTTT CASRVTKQGHSPLHF TRBV6-5 TRBD1 TRBJ1-6 large
TGTGCCAGCTCATTGGGACAGGGACTAGTCAAAAACATTCAGTACTTC CASSLGQGLVKNIQYF TRBV18 - TRBJ2-4 few
TGCAGTGCTAGAGATGATGGGGATGGAGCTTTCTTT CSARDDGDGAFF TRBV20-1 - TRBJ1-1 many
TGTGCCAGCAGTAGGCCGGGACAGGGTAATAATCAGCCCCAGCATTTT CASSRPGQGNNQPQHF TRBV12-3/TRBV12-4 TRBD1 TRBJ1-5 -
TGCAGTGATCCAGGCCGCGGTTCACCCCTCCACTTT CSDPGRGSPLHF TRBV20-1 - TRBJ1-6 -
TGTGCCAGCAGCTTCGGCGGGGAGCTGTTTTTT CASSFGGELFF TRBV7-9 - TRBJ2-2 medium-sized
TGTGCCAGCAGCCCTGGGGGGGGCTACGAGCAGTACTTC CASSPGGGYEQYF TRBV6-5 TRBD2 TRBJ2-7 medium-sized
TGTGCCTGGAGCAGGAGTACGGATCGGGAAAAACTGTTTTTT CAWSRSTDREKLFF TRBV30 - TRBJ1-4 few